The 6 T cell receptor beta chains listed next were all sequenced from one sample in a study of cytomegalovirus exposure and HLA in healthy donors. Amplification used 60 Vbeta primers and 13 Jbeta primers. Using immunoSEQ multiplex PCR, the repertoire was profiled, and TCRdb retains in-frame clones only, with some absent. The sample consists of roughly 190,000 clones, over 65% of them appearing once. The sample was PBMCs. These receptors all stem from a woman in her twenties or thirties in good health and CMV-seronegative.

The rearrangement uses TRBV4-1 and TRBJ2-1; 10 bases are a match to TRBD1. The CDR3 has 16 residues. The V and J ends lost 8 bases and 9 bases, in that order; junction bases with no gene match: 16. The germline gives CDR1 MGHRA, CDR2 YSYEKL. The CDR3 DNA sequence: TGCGCCAGCGCCCGGAGCCCGGGACAGGGGATCTTTGAGCAGTTCTTC. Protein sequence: CASARSPGQGIFEQFF.

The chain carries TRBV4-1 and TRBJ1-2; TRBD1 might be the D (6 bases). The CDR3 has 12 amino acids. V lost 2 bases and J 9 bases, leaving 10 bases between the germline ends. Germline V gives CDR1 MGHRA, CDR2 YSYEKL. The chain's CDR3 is CASSQPDRRYTF. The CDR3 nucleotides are TGCGCCAGCAGCCAACCCGACAGGCGCTACACCTTC.

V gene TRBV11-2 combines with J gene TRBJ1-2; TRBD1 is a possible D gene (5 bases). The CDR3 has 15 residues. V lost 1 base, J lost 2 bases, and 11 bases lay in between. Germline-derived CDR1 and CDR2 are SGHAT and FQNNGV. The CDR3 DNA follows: TGTGCCAGCAGCTTAGGGTCAGGGCCCAACTATGGCTACACCTTC. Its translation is CASSLGSGPNYGYTF.

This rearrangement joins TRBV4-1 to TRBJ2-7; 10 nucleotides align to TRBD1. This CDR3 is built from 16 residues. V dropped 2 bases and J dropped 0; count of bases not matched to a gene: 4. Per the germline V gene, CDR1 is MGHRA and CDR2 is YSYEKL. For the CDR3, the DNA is TGCGCCAGCAGCCAAACGGGACAGGGGAGCTCCTACGAGCAGTACTTC. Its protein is CASSQTGQGSSYEQYF.

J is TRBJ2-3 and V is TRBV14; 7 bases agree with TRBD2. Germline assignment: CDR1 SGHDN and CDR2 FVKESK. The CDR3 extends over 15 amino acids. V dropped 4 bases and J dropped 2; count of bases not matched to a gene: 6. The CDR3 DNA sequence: TGTGCCAGCAGCCGCCTAGCGGCAAACACAGATACGCAGTATTTT. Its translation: CASSRLAANTDTQYF.

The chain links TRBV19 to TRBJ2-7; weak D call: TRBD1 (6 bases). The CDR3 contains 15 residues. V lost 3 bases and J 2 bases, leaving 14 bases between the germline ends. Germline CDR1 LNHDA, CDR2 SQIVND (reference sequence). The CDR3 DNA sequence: TGTGCCAGTAGTATGGTGGCAGGGGTGGCCTACGAGCAGTACTTC. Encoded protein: CASSMVAGVAYEQYF.